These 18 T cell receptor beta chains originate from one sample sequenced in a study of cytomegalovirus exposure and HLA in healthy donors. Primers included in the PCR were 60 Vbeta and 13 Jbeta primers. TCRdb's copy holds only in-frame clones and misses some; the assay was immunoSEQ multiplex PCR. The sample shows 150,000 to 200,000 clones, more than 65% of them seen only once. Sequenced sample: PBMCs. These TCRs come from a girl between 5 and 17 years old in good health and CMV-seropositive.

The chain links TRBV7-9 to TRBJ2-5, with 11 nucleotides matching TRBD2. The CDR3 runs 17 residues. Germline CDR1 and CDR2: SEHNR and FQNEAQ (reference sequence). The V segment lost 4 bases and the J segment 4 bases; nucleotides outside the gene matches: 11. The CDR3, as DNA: TGTGCCAGCAGCTCAGCTAGCGGGGGGCCCGAGGGAGAGACCCAGTACTTC. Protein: CASSSASGGPEGETQYF. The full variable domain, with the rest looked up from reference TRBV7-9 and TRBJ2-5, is DTGVSQNPRHKITKRGQNVTFRCDPISEHNRLYWYRQTLGQGPEFLTYFQNEAQLEKSRLLSDRFSAERPKGSFSTLEIQRTEQGDSAMYLCASSSASGGPEGETQYFGPGTRLLVL.

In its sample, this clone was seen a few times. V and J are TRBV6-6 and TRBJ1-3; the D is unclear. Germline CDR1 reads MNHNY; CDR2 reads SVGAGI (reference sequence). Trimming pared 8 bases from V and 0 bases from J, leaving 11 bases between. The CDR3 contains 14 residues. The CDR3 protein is CASLEISSGNTIYF. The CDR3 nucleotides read TGTGCCAGCCTTGAGATCTCCTCTGGAAACACCATATATTTT.

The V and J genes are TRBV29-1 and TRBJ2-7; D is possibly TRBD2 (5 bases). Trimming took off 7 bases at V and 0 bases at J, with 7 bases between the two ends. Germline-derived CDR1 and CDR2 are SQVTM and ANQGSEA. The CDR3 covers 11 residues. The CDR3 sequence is CSAAGSYEQYF. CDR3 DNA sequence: TGCAGCGCGGCGGGCTCCTACGAGCAGTACTTC.

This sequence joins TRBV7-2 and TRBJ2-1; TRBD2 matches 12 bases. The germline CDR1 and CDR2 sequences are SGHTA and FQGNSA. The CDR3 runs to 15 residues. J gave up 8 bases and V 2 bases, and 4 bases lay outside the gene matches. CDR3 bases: TGTGCCAGCAGCTTACTAGCGGGGGGGCCGGATGAGCAGTTCTTC. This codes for CASSLLAGGPDEQFF.

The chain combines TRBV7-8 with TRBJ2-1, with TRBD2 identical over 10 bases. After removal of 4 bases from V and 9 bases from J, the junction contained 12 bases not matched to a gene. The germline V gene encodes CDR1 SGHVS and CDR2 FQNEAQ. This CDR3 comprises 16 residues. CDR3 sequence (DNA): TGTGCCAGCAGCTCCCGGGGGAGCGGGGGGGCCGGTGAGCAGTTCTTC. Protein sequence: CASSSRGSGGAGEQFF.

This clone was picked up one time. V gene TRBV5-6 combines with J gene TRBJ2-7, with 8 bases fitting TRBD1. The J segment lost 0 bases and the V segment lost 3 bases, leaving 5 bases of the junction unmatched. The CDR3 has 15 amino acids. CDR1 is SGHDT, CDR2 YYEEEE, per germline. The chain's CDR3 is CASSYRDRSSYEQYF. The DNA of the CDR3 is TGTGCCAGCAGCTACCGGGACAGGAGCTCCTACGAGCAGTACTTC.

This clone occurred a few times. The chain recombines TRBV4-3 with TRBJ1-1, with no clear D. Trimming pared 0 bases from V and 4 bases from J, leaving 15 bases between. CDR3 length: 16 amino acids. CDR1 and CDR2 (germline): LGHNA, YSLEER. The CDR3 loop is CASSQESPGGATEAFF. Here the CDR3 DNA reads TGCGCCAGCAGCCAAGAATCCCCGGGAGGCGCCACTGAAGCTTTCTTT.

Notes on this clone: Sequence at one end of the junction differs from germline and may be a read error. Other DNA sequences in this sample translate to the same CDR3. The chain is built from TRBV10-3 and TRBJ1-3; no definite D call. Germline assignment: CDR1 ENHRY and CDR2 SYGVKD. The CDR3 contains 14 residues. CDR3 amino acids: CAISDHSSGNTIYF. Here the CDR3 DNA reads TGCGCCATCAGTGATCATAGCTCTGGAAACACCATATATTTT.

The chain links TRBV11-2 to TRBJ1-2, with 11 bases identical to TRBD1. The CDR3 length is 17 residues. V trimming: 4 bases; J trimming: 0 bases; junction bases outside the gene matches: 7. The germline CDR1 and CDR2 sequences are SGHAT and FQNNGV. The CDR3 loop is CASSSSDRGLTNYGYTF. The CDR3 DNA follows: TGTGCCAGCAGCTCGTCGGACAGGGGGCTAACTAACTATGGCTACACCTTC.

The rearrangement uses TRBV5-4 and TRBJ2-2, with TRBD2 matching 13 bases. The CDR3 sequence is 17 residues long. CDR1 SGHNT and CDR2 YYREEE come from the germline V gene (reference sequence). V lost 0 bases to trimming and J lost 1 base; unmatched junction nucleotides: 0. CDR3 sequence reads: CASSLGLAGGNTGELFF. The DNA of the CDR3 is TGTGCCAGCAGCTTGGGACTAGCGGGGGGGAACACCGGGGAGCTGTTTTTT.

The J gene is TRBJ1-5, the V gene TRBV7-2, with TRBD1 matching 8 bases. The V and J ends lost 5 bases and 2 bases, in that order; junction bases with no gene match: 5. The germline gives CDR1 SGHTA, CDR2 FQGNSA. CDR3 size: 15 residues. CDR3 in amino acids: CASSDDRGRNQPQHF. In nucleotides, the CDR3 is TGTGCCAGCAGCGACGACAGGGGACGCAATCAGCCCCAGCATTTT.

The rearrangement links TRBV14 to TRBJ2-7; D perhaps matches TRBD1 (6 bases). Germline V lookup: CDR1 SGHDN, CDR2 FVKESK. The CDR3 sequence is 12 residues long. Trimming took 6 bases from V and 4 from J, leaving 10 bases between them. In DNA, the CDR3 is TGTGCCAGCAGTCTCGACAGGTACGAGCAGTACTTC. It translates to CASSLDRYEQYF.

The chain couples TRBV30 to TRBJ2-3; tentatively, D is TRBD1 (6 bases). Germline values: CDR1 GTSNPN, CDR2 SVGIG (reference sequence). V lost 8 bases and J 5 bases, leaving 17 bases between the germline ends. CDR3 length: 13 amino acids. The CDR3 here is CARGNRDKDTQYF. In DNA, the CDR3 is TGTGCCAGGGGGAACAGGGATAAAGATACGCAGTATTTT.

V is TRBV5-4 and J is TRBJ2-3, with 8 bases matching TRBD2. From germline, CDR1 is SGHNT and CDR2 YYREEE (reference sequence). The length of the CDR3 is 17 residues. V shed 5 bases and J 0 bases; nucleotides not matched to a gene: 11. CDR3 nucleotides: TGTGCCAGCAGTTCCCCTAGCGGGCGCTCTAGCACAGATACGCAGTATTTT. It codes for CASSSPSGRSSTDTQYF.

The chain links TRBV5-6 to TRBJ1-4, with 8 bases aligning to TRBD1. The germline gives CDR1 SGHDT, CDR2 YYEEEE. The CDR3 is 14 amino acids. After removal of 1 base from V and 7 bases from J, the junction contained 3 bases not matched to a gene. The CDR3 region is CASSLRTGSEKLFF. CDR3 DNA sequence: TGTGCCAGCAGCTTGAGGACAGGGAGTGAAAAACTGTTTTTT.

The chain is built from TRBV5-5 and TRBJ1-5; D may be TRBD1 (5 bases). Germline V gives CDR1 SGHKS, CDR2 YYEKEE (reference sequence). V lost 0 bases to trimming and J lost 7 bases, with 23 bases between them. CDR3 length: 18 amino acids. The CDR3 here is CASSLAIIGQGSGQPQHF. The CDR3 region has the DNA TGTGCCAGCAGCTTGGCGATTATCGGTCAGGGCTCCGGACAGCCCCAGCATTTT.

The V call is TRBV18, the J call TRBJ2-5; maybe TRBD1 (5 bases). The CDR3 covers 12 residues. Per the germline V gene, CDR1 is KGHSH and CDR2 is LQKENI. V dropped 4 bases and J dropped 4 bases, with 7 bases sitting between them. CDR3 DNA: TGTGCCAGCTCACGACAGAGAGAGACCCAGTACTTC. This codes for CASSRQRETQYF.

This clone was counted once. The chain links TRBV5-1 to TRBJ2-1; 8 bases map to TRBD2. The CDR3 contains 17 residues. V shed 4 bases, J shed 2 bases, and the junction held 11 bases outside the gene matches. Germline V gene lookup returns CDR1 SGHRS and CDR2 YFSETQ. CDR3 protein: CASSPAPSGGPYNEQFF. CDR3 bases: TGCGCCAGCAGCCCGGCCCCGAGCGGGGGCCCCTACAATGAGCAGTTCTTC.